This T cell receptor beta chain was found in a study of PD-1 blockade in classical Hodgkin lymphoma. Assay used: immunoSEQ multiplex PCR; TCRdb lists only in-frame clones, some missing. There are 30,000 to 40,000 clones in the sample; around nine tenths occur only once, and 0.25% to 0.35% lies in the top ten. Stated time point: cycle 4 day 1 (C4D1), after around six weeks of nivolumab. Each patient relapsed following autologous stem cell transplantation, and prior brentuximab vedotin exposure differed. By magnetic negative selection, CD4+ T cells were purified from thawed PBMCs. CDR3 length: 14 residues. CDR1 and CDR2 from the germline V gene are SEHNR and FQNEAQ (reference sequence). Trimming took off 1 base at V and 4 bases at J, with 8 bases between the two ends.

The receptor was derived from a human donor with classical Hodgkin lymphoma. This chain uses TRBV7-9 with TRBJ1-5; no firm D call. The sample here was CD4+ T cells from blood, taken before the fourth cycle of nivolumab. In nucleotides, the CDR3 is TGTGCCAGCAGCTTAGGGGCTGAAAATCAGCCCCAGCATTTT. This translates into CASSLGAENQPQHF.